Listed below are T cell receptor beta chains from one sample, sequenced in a study of cytomegalovirus exposure and HLA in healthy donors. Profiled with immunoSEQ multiplex PCR; TCRdb holds only in-frame clones, not every one. The sample has some 110,000 clones, roughly 83% seen once. Material: PBMCs. All receptors derive from a woman in her late teens or twenties in good health and CMV-seropositive. Each CDR3 is given with its conserved first and last residue. A D gene is named only where the DNA matches it firmly. Not all rows give a size; the values are once, few, many and, for expanded clones, a class.

clone size	V gene	D gene	J gene	CDR3 protein	CDR3 DNA
NA	TRBV29-1	TRBD2	TRBJ2-7	CSVTGTSTYEQYF	TGCAGCGTAACCGGGACTAGTACCTACGAGCAGTACTTC
NA	TRBV16	TRBD1	TRBJ2-1	CASSRGQGVYNEQFF	TGTGCCAGCAGCCGGGGACAGGGGGTTTACAATGAGCAGTTCTTC
NA	TRBV27	NA	TRBJ2-4	CASSSPREWPRANIQYF	TGTGCCAGCAGTTCCCCTCGGGAGTGGCCCCGGGCTAACATTCAGTACTTC
NA	TRBV7-9	TRBD2	TRBJ2-4	CASSIRLAGGGAKNIQYF	TGTGCCAGCAGCATCCGACTAGCGGGTGGGGGGGCCAAAAACATTCAGTACTTC
NA	TRBV11-3	TRBD2	TRBJ2-7	CASSYRTSGSYEQYF	TGTGCCAGCAGTTACCGAACTAGCGGGAGCTACGAGCAGTACTTC
NA	TRBV7-2	TRBD1	TRBJ1-2	CASSLGRGTYGYTF	TGTGCCAGCAGCTTAGGCAGGGGGACCTATGGCTACACCTTC
NA	TRBV7-3	NA	TRBJ1-2	CASSLLGGTNYGYTF	TGTGCCAGCAGCTTATTAGGAGGGACTAACTATGGCTACACCTTC
once	TRBV4-1	NA	TRBJ2-7	CASSNRSDEQYF	TGCGCCAGCAGTAACAGGTCAGACGAGCAGTACTTC
once	TRBV5-1	TRBD1	TRBJ2-7	CASSGGGTGEGYEQYF	TGCGCCAGCAGCGGAGGAGGGACAGGGGAAGGCTACGAGCAGTACTTC
NA	TRBV28	NA	TRBJ1-2	CASSFQGGAGYTF	TGTGCCAGCAGTTTTCAAGGGGGGGCTGGCTACACCTTC
NA	TRBV10-3	NA	TRBJ2-4	CAISERSIADIQYF	TGTGCCATCAGTGAGAGGTCTATCGCGGACATTCAGTACTTC
NA	TRBV5-1	TRBD2	TRBJ2-5	CASSDRLAGEGETQYF	TGCGCCAGCAGCGATCGATTAGCGGGAGAGGGAGAGACCCAGTACTTC
NA	TRBV7-2	NA	TRBJ1-2	CASSLGRESYGYTF	TGTGCCAGCAGCTTAGGCAGGGAAAGCTATGGCTACACCTTC
NA	TRBV7-6	NA	TRBJ2-3	CASSFGYRADTQYF	TGTGCCAGCAGCTTTGGCTACAGGGCAGATACGCAGTATTTT
NA	TRBV5-4	TRBD1	TRBJ2-7	CASSSRAGGGYEQYF	TGTGCCAGCAGCTCCAGGGCAGGGGGCGGATACGAGCAGTACTTC
NA	TRBV5-4	TRBD1	TRBJ2-5	CASRDRASETQYF	TGTGCCAGCAGGGACAGGGCCTCGGAGACCCAGTACTTC
few	TRBV10-3	NA	TRBJ2-5	CAISGGNQETQYF	TGTGCCATCAGCGGCGGGAACCAAGAGACCCAGTACTTC
NA	TRBV5-1	TRBD1	TRBJ1-5	CASSLGVGGGNQPQHF	TGCGCCAGCAGCTTGGGAGTAGGGGGCGGCAATCAGCCCCAGCATTTT
once	TRBV9	NA	TRBJ1-1	CASSEGVGNTEAFF	TGTGCCAGCAGCGAGGGAGTAGGGAACACTGAAGCTTTCTTT
NA	TRBV5-1	NA	TRBJ2-1	CASSLLPGDLYNEQFF	TGCGCCAGCAGCTTGCTACCAGGGGACCTGTACAATGAGCAGTTCTTC
NA	TRBV30	NA	TRBJ1-5	CAWSDPQGYSNQPQHF	TGTGCCTGGAGTGATCCACAGGGTTATAGCAATCAGCCCCAGCATTTT
once	TRBV7-9	TRBD2	TRBJ2-7	CASSLRLAGGNEQYF	TGTGCCAGCAGCCTAAGACTAGCGGGAGGCAACGAGCAGTACTTC
NA	TRBV19	NA	TRBJ2-1	CASSIASAYEQFF	TGTGCCAGTAGTATAGCCTCCGCGTATGAGCAGTTCTTC
NA	TRBV5-1	TRBD1	TRBJ1-3	CASRPTGTSGNTIYF	TGCGCCAGCAGACCGACAGGGACCTCTGGAAACACCATATATTTT
NA	TRBV10-2	TRBD2	TRBJ2-7	CASSELGLAEGPSYEQYF	TGCGCCAGCAGTGAGCTCGGCCTAGCGGAGGGGCCCTCCTACGAGCAGTACTTC
NA	TRBV9	NA	TRBJ2-6	CASSVGGFSGANVLTF	TGTGCCAGCAGCGTCGGAGGCTTCTCTGGGGCCAACGTCCTGACTTTC
NA	TRBV6-1	NA	TRBJ1-2	CASSRGWFYGYTF	TGTGCCAGCAGCCGGGGGTGGTTCTATGGCTACACCTTC
NA	TRBV6-6	NA	TRBJ2-2	CASSFNGGGELFF	TGTGCCAGCAGTTTCAACGGTGGCGGGGAGCTGTTTTTT
NA	TRBV14	TRBD2	TRBJ2-3	CASSQDVGGSTDTQYF	TGTGCCAGCAGCCAAGATGTGGGGGGGAGCACAGATACGCAGTATTTT
NA	TRBV19	TRBD1	TRBJ1-5	CASSIPDRDNQPQHF	TGTGCCAGTAGTATACCGGACAGGGACAATCAGCCCCAGCATTTT
NA	TRBV9	TRBD1	TRBJ2-1	CASSSGTGAYNEQFF	TGTGCCAGCAGCTCCGGGACAGGGGCCTACAATGAGCAGTTCTTC
NA	TRBV5-6	NA	TRBJ1-3	CASSEGRPGFIENTIYF	TGTGCCAGCAGCGAGGGCCGGCCCGGCTTTATTGAAAACACCATATATTTT
NA	TRBV25-1	TRBD1	TRBJ1-2	CASSAPDRSSYGYTF	TGTGCCAGCAGTGCTCCGGACAGGTCCTCCTATGGCTACACCTTC
once	TRBV27	TRBD2	TRBJ2-1	CASSSVSGRTYNEQFF	TGTGCCAGCAGTTCGGTGAGCGGGAGAACCTACAATGAGCAGTTCTTC
once	TRBV5-6	NA	TRBJ1-4	CASSYRVYDEKLFF	TGTGCCAGCAGCTACAGGGTCTACGATGAAAAACTGTTTTTT
NA	TRBV5-6	NA	TRBJ2-7	CASSLGVAYEQYF	TGTGCCAGCAGCTTGGGAGTAGCCTACGAGCAGTACTTC
NA	TRBV5-6	TRBD1	TRBJ1-5	CASSQQGFDNQPQHF	TGTGCCAGCAGCCAACAGGGGTTCGACAATCAGCCCCAGCATTTT
NA	TRBV27	NA	TRBJ2-7	CASSLTGYEQYF	TGTGCCAGCAGTTTGACAGGCTACGAGCAGTACTTC
NA	TRBV28	NA	TRBJ2-1	CASQGAIKDEQFF	TGTGCCAGCCAAGGGGCGATTAAGGATGAGCAGTTCTTC
NA	TRBV6-4	TRBD1	TRBJ1-1	CASSSDRAGEAFF	TGTGCCAGCAGTTCCGACAGGGCAGGTGAAGCTTTCTTT
NA	TRBV11-3	NA	TRBJ2-1	CASSLVRRDNEQFF	TGTGCCAGCAGCTTAGTAAGGCGGGACAATGAGCAGTTCTTC
NA	TRBV27	NA	TRBJ2-7	CASSSRGGDREQYF	TGTGCCAGCAGTTCCCGAGGGGGGGATCGCGAGCAGTACTTC
NA	TRBV5-4	NA	TRBJ1-2	CASSLGDQDGYTF	TGTGCCAGCAGTTTGGGCGACCAGGATGGCTACACCTTC
NA	TRBV27	TRBD2	TRBJ2-7	CASSLAPSGRRYEQYF	TGTGCCAGCAGTTTAGCACCTAGCGGGAGGCGCTACGAGCAGTACTTC
NA	TRBV27	NA	TRBJ1-5	CASSLVAYQTSNQPQHF	TGTGCCAGCAGTTTAGTTGCGTATCAGACTTCCAATCAGCCCCAGCATTTT
NA	TRBV10-2	TRBD1	TRBJ1-1	CASSEGGRGRTEAFF	TGCGCCAGCAGTGAAGGCGGCAGGGGGCGAACTGAAGCTTTCTTT
once	TRBV19	TRBD1	TRBJ2-6	CASSIRGRGANVLTF	TGTGCCAGTAGTATAAGGGGGCGTGGGGCCAACGTCCTGACTTTC